The clone carrying this TCR beta chain came up a few times. What it recognizes is unknown. Cultured CD4+ T cells had their DNA profiled by the Oncomine TCR Beta short-read assay. TCRdb re-derived calls from the PCR reads in MiXCR, one entry per CDR3 protein. This table holds about 20,000 distinct CDR3 sequences, 55% found once. The length of the CDR3 is 14 residues. With 5 bases removed from V and 0 bases from J, the gap between germline ends came to 10 bases. The germline CDR1 and CDR2 sequences are SEHNR and FQNEAQ (reference sequence). These data originate in a study of vaccination and CD4 T cells after COVID-19. Treatment described: 10-day PBMC culture with coronavirus spike peptide pools or control peptides (ViraFEST assay).

The specimen sequenced was CD4+ T cells from blood, cultured in vitro. This chain joins TRBV7-9 and TRBJ1-1; no firm D call. The receptor was isolated from a human donor who had recovered from COVID-19. The CDR3 spells CASSPQMVNTEAFF. Here the CDR3 DNA reads TGTGCCAGCAGCCCGCAGATGGTGAACACTGAAGCTTTCTTT.